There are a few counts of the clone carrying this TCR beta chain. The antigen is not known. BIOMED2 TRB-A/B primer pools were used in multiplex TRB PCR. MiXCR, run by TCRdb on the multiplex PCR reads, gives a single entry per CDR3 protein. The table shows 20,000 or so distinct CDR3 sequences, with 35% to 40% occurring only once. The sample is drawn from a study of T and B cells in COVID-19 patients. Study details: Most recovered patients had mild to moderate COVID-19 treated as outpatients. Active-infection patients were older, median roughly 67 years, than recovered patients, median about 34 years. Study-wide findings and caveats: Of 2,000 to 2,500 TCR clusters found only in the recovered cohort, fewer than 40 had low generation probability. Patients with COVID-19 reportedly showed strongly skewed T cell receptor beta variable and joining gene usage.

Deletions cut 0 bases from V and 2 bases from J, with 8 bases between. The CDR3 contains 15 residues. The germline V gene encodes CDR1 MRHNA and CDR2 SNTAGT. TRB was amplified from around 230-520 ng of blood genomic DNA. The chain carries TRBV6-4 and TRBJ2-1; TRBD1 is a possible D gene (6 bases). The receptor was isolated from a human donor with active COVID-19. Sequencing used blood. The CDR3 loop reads CASSDSGAPYNEQFF. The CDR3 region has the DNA TGTGCCAGCAGTGACTCGGGGGCACCCTACAATGAGCAGTTCTTC.